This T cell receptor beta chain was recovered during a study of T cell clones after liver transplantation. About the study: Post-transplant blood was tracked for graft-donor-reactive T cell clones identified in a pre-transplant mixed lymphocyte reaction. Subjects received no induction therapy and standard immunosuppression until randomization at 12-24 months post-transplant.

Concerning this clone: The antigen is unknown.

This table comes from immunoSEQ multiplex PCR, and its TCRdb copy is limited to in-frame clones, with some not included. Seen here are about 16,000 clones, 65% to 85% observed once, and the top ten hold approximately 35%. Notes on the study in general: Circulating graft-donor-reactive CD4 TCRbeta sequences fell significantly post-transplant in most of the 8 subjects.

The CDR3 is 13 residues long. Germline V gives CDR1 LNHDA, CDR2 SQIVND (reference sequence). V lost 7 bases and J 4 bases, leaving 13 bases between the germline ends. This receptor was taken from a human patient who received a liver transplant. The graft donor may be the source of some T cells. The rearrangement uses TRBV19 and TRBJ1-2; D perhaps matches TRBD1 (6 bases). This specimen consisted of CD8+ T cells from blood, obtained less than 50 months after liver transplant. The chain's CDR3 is CASIGGPGYGYTF. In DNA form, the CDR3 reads TGTGCCAGTATCGGGGGGCCCGGCTATGGCTACACCTTC. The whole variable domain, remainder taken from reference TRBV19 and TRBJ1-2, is DGGITQSPKYLFRKEGQNVTLSCEQNLNHDAMYWYRQDPGQGLRLIYYSQIVNDFQKGDIAEGYSVSREKKESFPLTVTSAQKNPTAFYLCASIGGPGYGYTFGSGTRLTVV.